The 7 T cell receptor beta chains presented below share a single source sample, sequenced in a study of tumor-infiltrating lymphocytes in primary liver carcinoma. The template, about 550 ng total RNA, yielded TCR beta cDNA made with a constant-region primer. For TCR beta, libraries were produced by three nested multiplex PCR rounds using slightly modified ARM-PCR. The opening two PCR rounds, 10 cycles each, paired TRBV1-TRBV30 forward primers with a C-beta reverse primer. TCRdb used MiXCR to reprocess the multiplex PCR reads, holding one entry per CDR3 protein. The profile covers 60,000 or so distinct CDR3 sequences, with 60% to 85% appearing a single time and 55% to 70% taken by the ten largest. From unsorted bulk tissue weighing about 20-31 mg, DNA and RNA were co-extracted. The material sequenced was liver tumor tissue from sampling region 2. This sample's subset: tumor region T2, inferior pole. Source of these receptors: a man aged 35 to 55 with primary liver carcinoma and hepatitis B virus infection.

Notes on this clonotype: This could be a read error, since a much larger clone is one nucleotide away. This CDR3 is CASSVQAEAFF. CDR3 coding DNA: TGTGCCAGCAGTGTCCAAGCTGAAGCTTTCTTT. This chain uses TRBV12-3 or TRBV12-4 with TRBJ1-1, with D hard to call. V was clipped by 5 bases and J by 6 bases, with 7 bases between them. The length of the CDR3 is 11 residues.

Details on this clonotype: This may come from a read error, since a much larger clone is one base off. The V gene is TRBV10-3, the J gene TRBJ2-7; 12 nucleotides align to TRBD2. Per the germline V gene, CDR1 is ENHRY and CDR2 is SYGVKD. The ends lost 3 bases at V and 0 bases at J; junction bases unmatched: 9. The CDR3 consists of 18 residues. The CDR3 region has the DNA TGTGCCATCAGTGATCAAGAAGGGACTAGCGGGCACTCCTACGAGCAGTACTTC. Translated: CAISDQEGTSGHSYEQYF.

A note on this clonotype: One junction end disagrees with the germline gene, perhaps due to a read error. The rearrangement joins TRBV4-1 to TRBJ2-7; 13 bases map to TRBD2. CDR3 size: 15 residues. Germline CDR1 MGHRA, CDR2 YSYEKL. Here the CDR3 DNA reads TGCGCCAGCACGCCGGGGACTAGCGGGGCCCACGAACAGTACTTC. Protein product: CASTPGTSGAHEQYF.

On this clonotype itself: This likely comes from a read error, as the CDR3 has no conserved phenylalanine or tryptophan at its end. The chain carries TRBV11-2 and TRBJ2-1; 8 bases agree with TRBD2. Germline lookup yields CDR1 SGHAT and CDR2 FQNNGV. The CDR3 is 15 residues long. CDR3 DNA sequence: TGTGCCAGCAGAACCCGGACTAGCAGCTACAGTGAGCAGTTCTTA. Amino acids: CASRTRTSSYSEQFL.

This clonotype is classed as medium-sized. The chain employs TRBV6-2 or TRBV6-3 and TRBJ2-7; TRBD1 aligns across 7 bases. CDR1 and CDR2 (germline): MNHEY, SVGEGT. The CDR3 spans 15 residues. The trim removed 2 bases at V and 4 bases at J, leaving 8 bases unmatched. The CDR3 spells CASSYHLDRAYEQYF. As DNA, the CDR3 is TGTGCCAGCAGTTACCATCTAGACAGGGCATACGAGCAGTACTTC.

Details on this clonotype: Mismatch with germline at one junction end may stem from a read error. The chain couples TRBV2 to TRBJ2-1, with D possibly TRBD1 on 6 matching bases. The CDR3 spans 14 residues. Germline CDR1 and CDR2: SNHLY and FYNNEI. CDR3: CASSLRKWDNDQFF. For the CDR3, the DNA is TGTGCCAGCAGTCTCCGGAAGTGGGACAATGATCAGTTCTTC.

This clonotype showed up just a few times. Lacking the conserved final phenylalanine or tryptophan, this CDR3 likely reflects a read error. This chain connects TRBV12-3 or TRBV12-4 to TRBJ1-2; D not resolved. V was shortened by 3 bases and J by 4 bases, with 9 bases between the two germline ends. The CDR3 loop spans 13 amino acids. This CDR3 is CASSLAHVYGYTL. The CDR3 coding sequence is TGTGCCAGCAGTTTGGCCCATGTCTATGGCTACACCTTA.